This T cell receptor (beta chain) was retrieved from a study of OX40 agonist ivuxolimab in advanced cancers. Study information: Hepatocellular carcinoma, melanoma, renal cell or head and neck cancer occurred in dose-escalation patients.

With 3 bases clipped from V and 5 bases from J, the junction kept 8 bases outside the gene matches. CDR3 size: 17 residues. Per the germline V gene, CDR1 is MNHNS and CDR2 is SASEGT. Here immunoSEQ multiplex PCR was the method, and the copy in TCRdb shows in-frame clones only, minus some. The table includes tens of thousands of clones, 75% to 90% detected once. This receptor was obtained from an adult with an advanced solid tumor such as melanoma, head and neck, liver or kidney cancer. The rearrangement uses TRBV6-1 and TRBJ2-5; TRBD2 aligns across 14 bases. This specimen consisted of CD4+ or CD8+ T cells sorted from blood, obtained in a trial of the OX40 agonist ivuxolimab. The CDR3 loop is CASSDQTSGRAWETQYF. In DNA form, the CDR3 reads TGTGCCAGCAGTGACCAGACTAGCGGGAGGGCCTGGGAGACCCAGTACTTC.